The clone carrying this T cell receptor beta chain was counted at least ten times. This sample was taken from a study of T cells in Graves' hyperthyroidism and ophthalmopathy. This CDR3 has 11 amino acids. V lost 3 bases to trimming and J lost 0 bases, with 0 bases between them. The V gene's germline CDR1 is LGHDT and CDR2 YNNKEL (reference sequence). Amplified TCR beta CDR3 regions came from RNA transcripts. HTBI primers drove first-round RT-PCR of the TCR CDR3. TCRdb independently ran MiXCR on the multiplex PCR reads; one entry per CDR3 protein. The sample records some 210,000 distinct CDR3 sequences, roughly 17% being singletons.

The chain combines TRBV3-1 with TRBJ2-7, with D unresolved. The sequenced sample was blood. This receptor was obtained from a man aged 50 to 59 with Graves' hyperthyroidism. The CDR3 coding sequence is TGTGCCAGCAGCCACTCCTACGAGCAGTACTTC. Translated: CASSHSYEQYF.